This T cell receptor (beta chain) was identified in a study of CDR3 diversity in severe acne. Each CDR3 protein gets one entry after TCRdb re-called the PCR reads with MiXCR. The profile covers approximately 79,000 distinct CDR3 sequences, with roughly half appearing a single time and around 9.1% taken by the ten largest. Germline CDR1 and CDR2: SEHNR and FQNEAQ (reference sequence). The length of the CDR3 is 10 residues. This clonotype was observed at least ten times. The receptor was isolated from a male donor in good health, serving as a control. The V call is TRBV7-9, the J call TRBJ2-2; D remains unclear. Sequencing was done on a sample of blood. The CDR3 DNA reads TGTGTCGGGCAGACCGGGGAGCTGTTTTTT. The encoded protein is CVGQTGELFF.